This TCR beta chain was obtained from a study of T cells in Graves' hyperthyroidism and ophthalmopathy. The germline V gene has CDR1 MNHEY and CDR2 SVGAGI. The CDR3 is 14 residues long. V was pared by 5 bases and J by 2 bases, with 10 bases between. TCR beta CDR3 sequences were amplified from RNA transcripts. A set of HTBI primers served as the primers for a first-round RT-PCR of the TCR CDR3. Via MiXCR, TCRdb re-called the multiplex PCR reads, giving one row per CDR3 protein. The sample lists some 600,000 distinct CDR3 sequences, around 13% occurring once. The sample holds a few counts of this clonotype.

The clonotype originates from a woman in her thirties with Graves' hyperthyroidism that later progressed to Graves' ophthalmopathy. Sequencing was carried out using blood. The chain carries TRBV6-5 and TRBJ2-1, with TRBD2 as a possible D gene (6 bases). The DNA of the CDR3 is TGTGCCAGCAGTCTACTAGCAACCTACAATGAGCAGTTCTTC. It yields the protein CASSLLATYNEQFF.